The rows below give T cell receptor beta chains drawn from one sample of a study of T cell responses to AZD1222 COVID-19 vaccine. Clones were sequenced by immunoSEQ multiplex PCR, and TCRdb holds only the in-frame ones, with some missing. The data show around 140,000 clones, around 93% seen once. Sequencing used peripheral blood, obtained on day 0 of AZD1222 vaccination. The receptors derive from an adult in good health. CDR3s include the opening cysteine and the closing phenylalanine or tryptophan. Each record gives: V gene, CDR3 length, J gene, clone size, D gene, CDR3 protein, CDR3 DNA. The D gene is left open where the match is weak. Clone sizes are given selectively: once, few, many, or a class where the clone is expanded.

V: TRBV13; length: 16; J: TRBJ2-7; size: -; D: TRBD1; CDR3: CASSTRDSPGTYEQYF; DNA: TGTGCCAGCAGCACCCGGGACAGCCCAGGGACCTACGAGCAGTACTTC
V: TRBV7-9; length: 15; J: TRBJ1-2; size: -; D: -; CDR3: CASSLGSGTNYGYTF; DNA: TGTGCCAGCAGCTTAGGGTCGGGAACTAACTATGGCTACACCTTC
V: TRBV9; length: 14; J: TRBJ1-2; size: -; D: -; CDR3: CASSGGGQSYGYTF; DNA: TGTGCCAGCAGCGGGGGAGGGCAGAGCTATGGCTACACCTTC
V: TRBV21-1; length: 19; J: TRBJ2-7; size: -; D: -; CDR3: CASSYRYGDRPPYSYEQYF; DNA: TGTGCCAGCAGCTACCGGTACGGGGACCGACCGCCCTACTCCTACGAGCAGTACTTC
V: TRBV7-2; length: 16; J: TRBJ1-4; size: -; D: -; CDR3: CASSLVSTATNEKLFF; DNA: TGTGCCAGCAGCTTAGTATCCACTGCAACTAATGAAAAACTGTTTTTT
V: TRBV11-2; length: 14; J: TRBJ1-2; size: -; D: TRBD1; CDR3: CASSPSTGGHGYTF; DNA: TGTGCCAGCAGCCCGTCGACAGGGGGTCACGGCTACACCTTC
V: TRBV27; length: 14; J: TRBJ2-7; size: -; D: TRBD1; CDR3: CASRRDRWSYEQYF; DNA: TGTGCCAGCAGAAGGGACAGGTGGTCCTACGAGCAGTACTTC
V: TRBV4-3; length: 18; J: TRBJ2-3; size: -; D: TRBD1; CDR3: CASSQGFERDRVTDTQYF; DNA: TGCGCCAGCAGCCAAGGTTTTGAGCGGGACAGGGTCACAGATACGCAGTATTTT
V: TRBV19; length: 16; J: TRBJ1-1; size: -; D: -; CDR3: CASSIDRRTANTEAFF; DNA: TGTGCCAGTAGTATAGATCGGAGGACAGCGAACACTGAAGCTTTCTTT
V: TRBV5-6; length: 13; J: TRBJ1-2; size: -; D: -; CDR3: CASSLDRVYGYTF; DNA: TGTGCCAGCAGCTTGGACAGGGTCTACGGCTACACCTTC
V: TRBV7-9; length: 13; J: TRBJ2-7; size: -; D: -; CDR3: CASSFLGSDEQYF; DNA: TGTGCCAGCAGCTTCTTGGGGAGCGACGAGCAGTACTTC
V: TRBV5-1; length: 15; J: TRBJ1-2; size: -; D: TRBD1; CDR3: CASSRGLPQGYGYTF; DNA: TGCGCCAGCAGCAGGGGGCTTCCCCAGGGCTATGGCTACACCTTC
V: TRBV5-1; length: 15; J: TRBJ2-1; size: once; D: -; CDR3: CASSKVPGFYNEQFF; DNA: TGCGCCAGCAGCAAGGTCCCCGGGTTTTACAATGAGCAGTTCTTC
V: TRBV19; length: 14; J: TRBJ1-1; size: -; D: -; CDR3: CASSITVLNTEAFF; DNA: TGTGCCAGTAGTATCACAGTGTTGAACACTGAAGCTTTCTTT
V: TRBV28; length: 15; J: TRBJ2-7; size: -; D: -; CDR3: CASSLASEGTGEQYF; DNA: TGTGCCAGCAGTTTGGCTAGCGAGGGGACGGGCGAGCAGTACTTC
V: TRBV6-2/TRBV6-3; length: 17; J: TRBJ2-2; size: -; D: TRBD2; CDR3: CASSPLAGGPGTGELFF; DNA: TGTGCCAGCAGCCCTCTAGCGGGGGGGCCAGGTACCGGGGAGCTGTTTTTT
V: TRBV6-1; length: 15; J: TRBJ1-2; size: once; D: TRBD1; CDR3: CASSERTGTDYGYTF; DNA: TGTGCCAGCAGTGAACGGACAGGGACCGACTATGGCTACACCTTC
V: TRBV28; length: 14; J: TRBJ1-5; size: -; D: -; CDR3: CASSSGGGNQPQHF; DNA: TGTGCCAGCAGTTCCGGAGGGGGCAATCAGCCCCAGCATTTT
V: TRBV19; length: 12; J: TRBJ2-3; size: -; D: -; CDR3: CASSGGADTQYF; DNA: TGTGCCAGTAGCGGGGGCGCAGATACGCAGTATTTT
V: TRBV10-3; length: 13; J: TRBJ2-3; size: -; D: TRBD2; CDR3: CASSGGRTDTQYF; DNA: TGTGCCAGTAGCGGGGGGCGGACAGATACGCAGTATTTT
V: TRBV4-3; length: 15; J: TRBJ1-4; size: -; D: -; CDR3: CASSLRTAGLEKLFF; DNA: TGCGCCAGCAGCCTAAGGACAGCGGGTTTGGAGAAACTGTTTTTT
V: TRBV6-5; length: 14; J: TRBJ2-7; size: -; D: -; CDR3: CASSPDSYPTRQYF; DNA: TGTGCCAGCAGTCCGGACTCTTACCCTACGAGGCAGTACTTC
V: TRBV7-8; length: 11; J: TRBJ2-7; size: -; D: -; CDR3: CASSSPYEQYF; DNA: TGTGCCAGCAGCTCCCCCTACGAGCAGTACTTC
V: TRBV30; length: 14; J: TRBJ1-1; size: -; D: -; CDR3: CAWSDIGVETEAFF; DNA: TGTGCCTGGAGTGACATAGGGGTTGAGACTGAAGCTTTCTTT
V: TRBV29-1; length: 14; J: TRBJ2-2; size: -; D: TRBD1; CDR3: CSVSGQADTGELFF; DNA: TGCAGCGTTTCGGGACAGGCGGACACCGGGGAGCTGTTTTTT
V: TRBV7-2; length: 17; J: TRBJ1-1; size: -; D: TRBD1; CDR3: CASSLHSGQGQGTEAFF; DNA: TGTGCCAGCAGCTTACATTCGGGACAGGGGCAGGGCACTGAAGCTTTCTTT
V: TRBV4-1; length: 17; J: TRBJ1-3; size: once; D: TRBD1; CDR3: CASSPRDRGRDGNTIYF; DNA: TGCGCCAGCAGCCCTAGGGACAGGGGGCGCGATGGAAACACCATATATTTT
V: TRBV2; length: 12; J: TRBJ1-2; size: once; D: -; CDR3: CASLAGPYGYTF; DNA: TGTGCCAGCTTAGCAGGCCCGTATGGCTACACCTTC
V: TRBV30; length: 12; J: TRBJ2-7; size: -; D: -; CDR3: CAGSRVSDEQYF; DNA: TGTGCCGGCTCCAGGGTTAGTGACGAGCAGTACTTC
V: TRBV6-5; length: 14; J: TRBJ1-5; size: -; D: TRBD1; CDR3: CASSQSGGHQPQHF; DNA: TGTGCCAGCAGCCAATCAGGGGGTCATCAGCCCCAGCATTTT
V: TRBV28; length: 16; J: TRBJ2-7; size: -; D: TRBD2; CDR3: CASSLPTSGSSYEQYF; DNA: TGTGCCAGCAGCCTCCCGACTAGCGGGAGTTCTTACGAGCAGTACTTC
V: TRBV27; length: 14; J: TRBJ2-7; size: -; D: TRBD1; CDR3: CASSSAGGLYEQYF; DNA: TGTGCCAGCAGTTCTGCAGGGGGCTTATACGAGCAGTACTTC
V: TRBV5-1; length: 14; J: TRBJ2-7; size: -; D: -; CDR3: CASSFGRETYEQYF; DNA: TGCGCCAGCAGCTTTGGACGGGAAACCTACGAGCAGTACTTC
V: TRBV7-7; length: 16; J: TRBJ2-7; size: once; D: -; CDR3: CASSPGPRDPIYEQYF; DNA: TGTGCTAGCAGCCCAGGACCACGGGACCCCATTTACGAGCAGTACTTC
V: TRBV7-2; length: 14; J: TRBJ2-1; size: -; D: -; CDR3: CASSFETSYNEQFF; DNA: TGTGCCAGCAGCTTCGAGACCTCCTACAATGAGCAGTTCTTC
V: TRBV18; length: 14; J: TRBJ1-6; size: -; D: TRBD1; CDR3: CASSPDRVNSPLHF; DNA: TGTGCCAGCTCACCGGACAGGGTAAATTCACCCCTCCACTTT
V: TRBV19; length: 13; J: TRBJ1-6; size: -; D: -; CDR3: CASSMTGGSPLHF; DNA: TGTGCCAGTAGTATGACGGGTGGTTCACCCCTCCACTTT
V: TRBV19; length: 14; J: TRBJ1-2; size: -; D: -; CDR3: CASTPQGLDYGYTF; DNA: TGTGCCAGTACTCCCCAGGGACTTGACTATGGCTACACCTTC
V: TRBV6-1; length: 12; J: TRBJ2-7; size: -; D: -; CDR3: CASRLPGDEQYF; DNA: TGTGCCAGCAGACTACCTGGGGACGAGCAGTACTTC
V: TRBV5-4; length: 11; J: TRBJ2-7; size: -; D: -; CDR3: CASSSLYEQYF; DNA: TGTGCCAGCAGCTCCCTCTACGAGCAGTACTTC
V: TRBV2; length: 15; J: TRBJ2-7; size: -; D: TRBD2; CDR3: CASSPRGGGNYEQYF; DNA: TGTGCCAGCAGTCCTCGGGGCGGGGGAAACTACGAGCAGTACTTC
V: TRBV6-5; length: 12; J: TRBJ1-3; size: -; D: -; CDR3: CASRSEGNTIYF; DNA: TGTGCCAGCAGGTCGGAGGGAAACACCATATATTTT
V: TRBV5-1; length: 16; J: TRBJ2-3; size: -; D: TRBD2; CDR3: CASSLLLARDRDTQYF; DNA: TGCGCCAGCAGCTTGTTACTAGCGCGAGACAGAGATACGCAGTATTTT
V: TRBV20-1; length: 14; J: TRBJ1-5; size: -; D: -; CDR3: CSASGGISNQPQHF; DNA: TGCAGTGCTAGTGGGGGGATAAGCAATCAGCCCCAGCATTTT
V: TRBV5-1; length: 11; J: TRBJ2-7; size: -; D: -; CDR3: CASSLGLGQYF; DNA: TGCGCCAGCAGCTTGGGTCTCGGGCAGTACTTC
V: TRBV12-3/TRBV12-4; length: 13; J: TRBJ2-7; size: -; D: TRBD1; CDR3: CASRDRGGLEQYF; DNA: TGTGCCAGCAGAGACAGGGGGGGGCTCGAGCAGTACTTC
V: TRBV5-1; length: 14; J: TRBJ2-5; size: -; D: TRBD2; CDR3: CASSRAGGLETQYF; DNA: TGCGCCAGCAGCCGAGCGGGAGGATTAGAGACCCAGTACTTC
V: TRBV9; length: 13; J: TRBJ2-1; size: -; D: -; CDR3: CASSQGGYGEQFF; DNA: TGTGCCAGCAGCCAAGGCGGGTATGGTGAGCAGTTCTTC
V: TRBV9; length: 15; J: TRBJ2-2; size: -; D: -; CDR3: CASSVGDRNTGELFF; DNA: TGTGCCAGCAGCGTAGGGGACCGCAACACCGGGGAGCTGTTTTTT
V: TRBV29-1; length: 13; J: TRBJ1-2; size: -; D: -; CDR3: CSVERKDQYGYTF; DNA: TGCAGCGTTGAAAGGAAAGACCAGTATGGCTACACCTTC
V: TRBV5-6; length: 15; J: TRBJ1-4; size: -; D: TRBD1; CDR3: CASSSDDRGNEKLFF; DNA: TGTGCCAGCAGCTCCGACGACAGGGGGAATGAAAAACTGTTTTTT